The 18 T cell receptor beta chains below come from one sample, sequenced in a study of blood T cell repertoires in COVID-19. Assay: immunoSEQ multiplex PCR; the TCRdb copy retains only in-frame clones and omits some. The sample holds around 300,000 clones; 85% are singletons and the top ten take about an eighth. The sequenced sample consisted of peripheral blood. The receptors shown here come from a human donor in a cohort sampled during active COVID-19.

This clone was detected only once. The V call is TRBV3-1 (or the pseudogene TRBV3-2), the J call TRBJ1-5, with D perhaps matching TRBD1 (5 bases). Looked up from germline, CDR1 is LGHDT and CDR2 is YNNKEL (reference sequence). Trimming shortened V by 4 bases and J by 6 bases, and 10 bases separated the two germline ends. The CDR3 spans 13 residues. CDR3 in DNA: TGTGCCAGCAGCCCCGGTCAGGGTCAGCCCCAGCATTTT. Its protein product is CASSPGQGQPQHF.

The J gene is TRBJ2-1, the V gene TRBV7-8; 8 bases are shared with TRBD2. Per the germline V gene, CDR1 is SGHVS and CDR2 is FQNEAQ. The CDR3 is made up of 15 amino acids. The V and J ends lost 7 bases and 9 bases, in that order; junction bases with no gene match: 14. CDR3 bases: TGTGCCAGCATCCTTAGCGGGAATGAGAGAGGTGAGCAGTTCTTC. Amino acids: CASILSGNERGEQFF. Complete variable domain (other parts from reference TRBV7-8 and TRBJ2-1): GAGVSQSPRYKVAKRGQDVALRCDPISGHVSLFWYQQALGQGPEFLTYFQNEAQLDKSGLPSDRFFAERPEGSVSTLKIQRTQQEDSAVYLCASILSGNERGEQFFGPGTRLTVL.

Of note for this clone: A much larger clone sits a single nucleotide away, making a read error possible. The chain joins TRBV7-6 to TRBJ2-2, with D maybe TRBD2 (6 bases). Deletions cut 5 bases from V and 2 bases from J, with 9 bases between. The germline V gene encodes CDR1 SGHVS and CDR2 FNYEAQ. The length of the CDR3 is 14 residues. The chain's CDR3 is CASSRDLNTGELFF. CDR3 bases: TGTGCCAGCAGCCGGGACTTAAACACCGGGGAGCTGTTTTTT.

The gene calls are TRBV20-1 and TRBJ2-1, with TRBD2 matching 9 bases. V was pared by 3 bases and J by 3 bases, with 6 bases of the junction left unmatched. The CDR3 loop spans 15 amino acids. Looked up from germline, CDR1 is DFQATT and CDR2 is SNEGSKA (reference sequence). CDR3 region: CSASLGTSNYNEQFF. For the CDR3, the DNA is TGCAGTGCTAGTCTCGGGACTAGCAACTACAATGAGCAGTTCTTC.

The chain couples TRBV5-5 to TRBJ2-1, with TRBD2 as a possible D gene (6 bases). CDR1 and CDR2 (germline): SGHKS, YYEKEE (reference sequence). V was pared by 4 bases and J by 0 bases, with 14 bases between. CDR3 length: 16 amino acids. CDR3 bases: TGTGCCAGCAGCACCGCTAGCGTCAGCTCCTACAATGAGCAGTTCTTC. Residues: CASSTASVSSYNEQFF.

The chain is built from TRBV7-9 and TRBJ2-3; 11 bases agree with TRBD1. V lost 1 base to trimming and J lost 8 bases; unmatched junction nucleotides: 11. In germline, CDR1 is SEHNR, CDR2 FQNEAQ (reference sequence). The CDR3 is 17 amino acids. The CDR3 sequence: CASSLESLGQGVTTQYF. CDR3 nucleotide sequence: TGTGCCAGCAGCTTAGAATCTCTGGGACAGGGGGTGACTACGCAGTATTTT.

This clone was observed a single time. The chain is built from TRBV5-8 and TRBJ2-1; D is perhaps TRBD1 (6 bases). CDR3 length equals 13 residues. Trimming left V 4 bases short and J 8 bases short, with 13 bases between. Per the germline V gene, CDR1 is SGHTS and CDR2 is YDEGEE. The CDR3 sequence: CASSPSRGYEQFF. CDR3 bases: TGTGCCAGCAGCCCGTCCAGGGGATATGAGCAGTTCTTC.

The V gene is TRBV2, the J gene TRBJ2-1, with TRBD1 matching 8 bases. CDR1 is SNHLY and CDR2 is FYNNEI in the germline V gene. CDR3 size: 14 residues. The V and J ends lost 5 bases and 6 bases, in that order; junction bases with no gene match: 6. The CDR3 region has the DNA TGTGCCAGCAGTCGGGACAGGTATAGCAATGAGCAGTTCTTC. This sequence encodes CASSRDRYSNEQFF.

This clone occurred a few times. The CDR3 DNA reads as TGTGCCACCGATACTAAAAGACCGGGACACTCACCCTCCGGCTACACCTTC. Translation: CATDTKRPGHSPSGYTF. This rearrangement joins TRBV18 to TRBJ1-2, with a tentative D call TRBD1 (6 bases). The CDR3 has 17 amino acids. The V and J ends lost 10 bases and 8 bases respectively, with 32 bases between them. Germline loops: CDR1 KGHSH, CDR2 LQKENI.

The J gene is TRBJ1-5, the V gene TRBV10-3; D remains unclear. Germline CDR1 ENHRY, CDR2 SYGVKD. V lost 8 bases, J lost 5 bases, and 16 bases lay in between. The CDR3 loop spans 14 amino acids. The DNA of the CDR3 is TGTGCCATCCGACCCGGAGGTAACGATCAGCCCCAGCATTTT. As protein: CAIRPGGNDQPQHF.

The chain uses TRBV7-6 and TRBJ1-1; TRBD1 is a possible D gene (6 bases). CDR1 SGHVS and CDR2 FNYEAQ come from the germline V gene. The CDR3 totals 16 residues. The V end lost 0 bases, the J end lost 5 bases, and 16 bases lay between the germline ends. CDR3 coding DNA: TGTGCCAGCAGCTTAGCCCTGGCGGGGGGCGGAACTGAAGCTTTCTTT. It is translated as CASSLALAGGGTEAFF.

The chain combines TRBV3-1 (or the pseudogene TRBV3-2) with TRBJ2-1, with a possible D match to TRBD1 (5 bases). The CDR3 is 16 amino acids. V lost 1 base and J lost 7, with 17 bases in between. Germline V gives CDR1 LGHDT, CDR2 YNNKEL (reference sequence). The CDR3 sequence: CASSQVMSAGKNEQFF. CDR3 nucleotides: TGTGCCAGCAGCCAAGTTATGAGCGCAGGGAAGAATGAGCAGTTCTTC.

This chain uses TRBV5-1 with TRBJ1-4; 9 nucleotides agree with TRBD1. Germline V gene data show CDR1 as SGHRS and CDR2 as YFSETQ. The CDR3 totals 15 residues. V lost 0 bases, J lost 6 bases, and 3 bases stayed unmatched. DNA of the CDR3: TGCGCCAGCAGCTTGGATGGGACAGGGTATGAAAAACTGTTTTTT. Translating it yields CASSLDGTGYEKLFF.

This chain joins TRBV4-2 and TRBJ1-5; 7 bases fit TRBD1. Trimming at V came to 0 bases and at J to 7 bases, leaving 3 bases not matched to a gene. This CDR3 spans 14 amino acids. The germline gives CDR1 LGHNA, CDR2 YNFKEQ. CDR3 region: CASSQEKGAQPQHF. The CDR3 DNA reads TGTGCCAGCAGCCAAGAGAAGGGGGCCCAGCCCCAGCATTTT.

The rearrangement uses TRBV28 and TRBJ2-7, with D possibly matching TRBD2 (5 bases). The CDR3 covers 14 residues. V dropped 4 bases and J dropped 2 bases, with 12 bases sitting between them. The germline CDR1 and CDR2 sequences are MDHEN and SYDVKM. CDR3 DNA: TGTGCCAGCAGTTGGCTAGGAGGTCCCTACGAGCAGTACTTC. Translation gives CASSWLGGPYEQYF.

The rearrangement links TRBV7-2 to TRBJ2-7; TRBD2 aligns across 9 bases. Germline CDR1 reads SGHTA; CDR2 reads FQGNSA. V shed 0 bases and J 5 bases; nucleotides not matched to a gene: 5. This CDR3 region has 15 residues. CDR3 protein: CASSLAAGGRHEQYF. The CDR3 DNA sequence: TGTGCCAGCAGCTTAGCGGCGGGAGGGCGTCACGAGCAGTACTTC. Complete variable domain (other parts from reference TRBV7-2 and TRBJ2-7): GAGVSQSPSNKVTEKGKDVELRCDPISGHTALYWYRQSLGQGLEFLIYFQGNSAPDKSGLPSDRFSAERTGGSVSTLTIQRTQQEDSAVYLCASSLAAGGRHEQYFGPGTRLTVT.

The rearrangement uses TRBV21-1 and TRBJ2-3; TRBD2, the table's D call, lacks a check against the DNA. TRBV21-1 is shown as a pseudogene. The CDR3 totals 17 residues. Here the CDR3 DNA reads TGTGCCAGCAGCAACCAACCCCCCGGGTGCGGTACAGATACGCAGTATTTT. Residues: CASSNQPPGCGTDTQYF.

CDR3 nucleotide sequence: TGTGCCAGCAGCACCACATATGGCACAGGGGTTTCGGCCGGGGAGCTGTTTTTT. Amino acids: CASSTTYGTGVSAGELFF. The rearrangement joins TRBV28 to TRBJ2-2, with 7 nucleotides matching TRBD1. CDR1 is MDHEN, CDR2 SYDVKM, per germline. V was clipped by 6 bases and J by 6 bases; unmatched bases: 19. CDR3 length equals 18 residues.